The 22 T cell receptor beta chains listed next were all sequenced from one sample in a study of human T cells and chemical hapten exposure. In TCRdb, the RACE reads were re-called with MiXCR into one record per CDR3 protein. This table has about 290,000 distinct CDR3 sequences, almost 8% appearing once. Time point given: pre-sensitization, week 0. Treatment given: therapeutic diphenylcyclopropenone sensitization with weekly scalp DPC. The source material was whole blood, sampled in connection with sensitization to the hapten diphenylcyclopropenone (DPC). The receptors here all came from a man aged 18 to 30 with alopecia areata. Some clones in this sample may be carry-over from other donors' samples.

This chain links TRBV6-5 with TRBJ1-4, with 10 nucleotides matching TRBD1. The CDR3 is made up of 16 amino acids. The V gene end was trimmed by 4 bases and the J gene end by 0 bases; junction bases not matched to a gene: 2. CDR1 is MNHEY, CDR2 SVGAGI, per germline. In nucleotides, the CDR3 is TGTGCCAGCAGTTCGGACAGGGGGGCAACTAATGAAAAACTGTTTTTT. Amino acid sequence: CASSSDRGATNEKLFF.

The CDR3 protein is CASSLISGDYTDTQYF. The CDR3 bases are TGTGCCAGCAGTTTAATTAGCGGGGACTACACAGATACGCAGTATTTT. The V call is TRBV27, the J call TRBJ2-3; 8 bases map to TRBD2. After removal of 2 bases from V and 2 bases from J, the junction contained 6 bases not matched to a gene. The CDR3 spans 16 residues. Germline CDR1 is MNHEY and CDR2 is SMNVEV (reference sequence).

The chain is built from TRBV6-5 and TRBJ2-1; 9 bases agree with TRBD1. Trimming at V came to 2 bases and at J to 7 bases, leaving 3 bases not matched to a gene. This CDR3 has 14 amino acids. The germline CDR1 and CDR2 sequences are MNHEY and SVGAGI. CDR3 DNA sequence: TGTGCCAGCAGTTACGACAGGGGGGTAAATGAGCAGTTCTTC. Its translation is CASSYDRGVNEQFF.

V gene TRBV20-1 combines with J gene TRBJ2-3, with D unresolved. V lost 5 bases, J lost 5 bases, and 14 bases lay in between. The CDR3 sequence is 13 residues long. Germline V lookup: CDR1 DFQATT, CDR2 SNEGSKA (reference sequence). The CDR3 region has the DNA TGCAGTGCTTTGGTCCCGCTACGAGATACGCAGTATTTT. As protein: CSALVPLRDTQYF.

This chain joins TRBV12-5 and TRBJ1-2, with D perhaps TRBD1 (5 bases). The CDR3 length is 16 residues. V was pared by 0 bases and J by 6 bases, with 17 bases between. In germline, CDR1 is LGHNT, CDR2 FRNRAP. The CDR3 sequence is CASGLVPGTTQDGYTF. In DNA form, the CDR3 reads TGTGCTAGTGGTTTGGTACCCGGGACCACACAGGATGGCTACACCTTC.

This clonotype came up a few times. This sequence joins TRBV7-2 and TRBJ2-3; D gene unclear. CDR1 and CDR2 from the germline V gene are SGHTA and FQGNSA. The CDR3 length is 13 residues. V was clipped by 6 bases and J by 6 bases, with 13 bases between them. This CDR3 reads CASRNVGRDTQYF. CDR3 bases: TGTGCCAGCAGAAACGTCGGACGGGATACGCAGTATTTT.

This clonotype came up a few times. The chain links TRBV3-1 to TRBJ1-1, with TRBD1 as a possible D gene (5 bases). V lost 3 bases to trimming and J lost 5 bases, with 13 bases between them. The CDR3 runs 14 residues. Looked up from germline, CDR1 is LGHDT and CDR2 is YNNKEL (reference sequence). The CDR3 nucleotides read TGTGCCAGCAGCCAGGGGGGAAGAGGGACTGAAGCTTTCTTT. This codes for CASSQGGRGTEAFF. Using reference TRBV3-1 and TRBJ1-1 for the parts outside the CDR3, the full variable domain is DTAVSQTPKYLVTQMGNDKSIKCEQNLGHDTMYWYKQDSKKFLKIMFSYNNKELIINETVPNRFSPKSPDKAHLNLHINSLELGDSAVYFCASSQGGRGTEAFFGQGTRLTVV.

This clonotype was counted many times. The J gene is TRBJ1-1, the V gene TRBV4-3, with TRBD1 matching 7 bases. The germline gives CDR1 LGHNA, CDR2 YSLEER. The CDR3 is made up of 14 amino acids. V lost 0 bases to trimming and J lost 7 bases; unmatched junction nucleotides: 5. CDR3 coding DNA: TGCGCCAGCAGCCAAGATCGAACAGGGGATGAAGCTTTCTTT. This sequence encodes CASSQDRTGDEAFF.

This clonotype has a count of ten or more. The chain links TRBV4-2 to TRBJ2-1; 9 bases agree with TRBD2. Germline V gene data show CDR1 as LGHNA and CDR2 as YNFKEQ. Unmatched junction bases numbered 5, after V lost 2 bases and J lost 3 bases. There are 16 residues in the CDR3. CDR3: CASSQTLAGVYNEQFF. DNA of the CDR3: TGTGCCAGCAGCCAAACTTTAGCGGGGGTCTACAATGAGCAGTTCTTC.

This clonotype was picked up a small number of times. The CDR3: CASSFHPDRGNEQFF. CDR3 coding DNA: TGTGCCAGCAGCTTCCATCCAGACAGGGGTAATGAGCAGTTCTTC. The chain combines TRBV11-3 with TRBJ2-1, with 8 bases aligning to TRBD1. Germline CDR1 SGHNT, CDR2 YENEEA. Trimming at V came to 3 bases and at J to 7 bases, leaving 8 bases not matched to a gene. This CDR3 contains 15 residues.

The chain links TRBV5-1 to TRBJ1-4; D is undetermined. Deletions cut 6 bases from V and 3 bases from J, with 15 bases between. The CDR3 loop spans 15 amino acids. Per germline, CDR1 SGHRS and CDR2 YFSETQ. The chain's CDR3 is CASNKNAAPNEKLFF. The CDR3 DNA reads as TGCGCCAGCAACAAAAACGCAGCTCCTAATGAAAAACTGTTTTTT.

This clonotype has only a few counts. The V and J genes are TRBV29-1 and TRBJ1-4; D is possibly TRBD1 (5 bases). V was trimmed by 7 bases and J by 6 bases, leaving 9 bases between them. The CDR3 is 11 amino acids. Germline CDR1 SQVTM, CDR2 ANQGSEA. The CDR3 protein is CSGREDEKLFF. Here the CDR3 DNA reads TGCAGCGGCAGGGAGGATGAAAAACTGTTTTTT.

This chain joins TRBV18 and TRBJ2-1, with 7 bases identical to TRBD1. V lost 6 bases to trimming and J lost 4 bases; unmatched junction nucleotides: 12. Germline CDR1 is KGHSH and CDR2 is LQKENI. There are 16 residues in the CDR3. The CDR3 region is CASSRKGGASYNEQFF. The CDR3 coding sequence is TGTGCCAGCTCTCGGAAAGGGGGCGCGTCTTACAATGAGCAGTTCTTC.

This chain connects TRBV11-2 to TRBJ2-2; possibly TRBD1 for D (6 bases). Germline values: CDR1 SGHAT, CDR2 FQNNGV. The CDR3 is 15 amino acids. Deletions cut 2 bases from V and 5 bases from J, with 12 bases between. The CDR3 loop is CASSLTGLWTGELFF. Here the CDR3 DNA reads TGTGCCAGCAGCTTAACAGGGTTATGGACCGGGGAGCTGTTTTTT.

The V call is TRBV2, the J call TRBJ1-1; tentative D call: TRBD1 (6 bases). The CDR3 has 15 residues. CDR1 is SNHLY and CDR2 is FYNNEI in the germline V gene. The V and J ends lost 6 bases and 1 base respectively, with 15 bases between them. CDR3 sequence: CASRPTRGGNTEAFF. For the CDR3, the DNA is TGTGCCAGCAGGCCCACCAGAGGGGGGAACACTGAAGCTTTCTTT.

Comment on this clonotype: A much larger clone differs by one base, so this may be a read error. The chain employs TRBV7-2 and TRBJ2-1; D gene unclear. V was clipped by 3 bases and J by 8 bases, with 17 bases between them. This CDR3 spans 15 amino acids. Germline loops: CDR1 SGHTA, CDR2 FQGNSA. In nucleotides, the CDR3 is TGTGCCAGCAGCTTCAGCCACAGCCAGCTTCATGAGCAGTTCTTC. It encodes CASSFSHSQLHEQFF.

CDR3 protein: CSATPKDYGYTF. The CDR3 DNA is TGCAGTGCTACCCCTAAGGACTATGGCTACACCTTC. The rearrangement joins TRBV20-1 to TRBJ1-2; D is undetermined. V gave up 4 bases and J gave up 3 bases, with 9 bases separating them. The CDR3 has 12 amino acids. The V gene's germline CDR1 is DFQATT and CDR2 SNEGSKA (reference sequence).

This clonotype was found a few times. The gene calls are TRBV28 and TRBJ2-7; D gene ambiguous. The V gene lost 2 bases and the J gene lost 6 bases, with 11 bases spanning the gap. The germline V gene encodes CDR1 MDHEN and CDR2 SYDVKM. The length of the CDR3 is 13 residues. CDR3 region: CASSLRKLGEQYF. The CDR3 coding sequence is TGTGCCAGCAGTTTACGAAAGTTAGGCGAGCAGTACTTC.

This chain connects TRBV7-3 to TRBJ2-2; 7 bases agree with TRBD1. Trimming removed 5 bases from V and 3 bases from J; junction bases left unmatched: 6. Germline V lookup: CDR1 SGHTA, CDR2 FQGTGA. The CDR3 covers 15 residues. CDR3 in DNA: TGTGCCAGCAGCATCACCGGGACAGACACCGGGGAGCTGTTTTTT. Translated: CASSITGTDTGELFF.

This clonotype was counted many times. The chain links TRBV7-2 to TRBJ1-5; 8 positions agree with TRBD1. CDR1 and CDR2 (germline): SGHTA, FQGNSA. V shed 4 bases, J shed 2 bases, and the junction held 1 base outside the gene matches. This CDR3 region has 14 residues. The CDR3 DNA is TGTGCCAGCAGCTCGACAGGGGGCAATCAGCCCCAGCATTTT. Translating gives CASSSTGGNQPQHF.

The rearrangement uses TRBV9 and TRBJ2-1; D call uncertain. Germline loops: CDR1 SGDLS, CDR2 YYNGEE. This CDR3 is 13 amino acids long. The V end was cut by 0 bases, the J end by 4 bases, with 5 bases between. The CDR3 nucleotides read TGTGCCAGCAGCGTAGAGGGTTACAATGAGCAGTTCTTC. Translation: CASSVEGYNEQFF.

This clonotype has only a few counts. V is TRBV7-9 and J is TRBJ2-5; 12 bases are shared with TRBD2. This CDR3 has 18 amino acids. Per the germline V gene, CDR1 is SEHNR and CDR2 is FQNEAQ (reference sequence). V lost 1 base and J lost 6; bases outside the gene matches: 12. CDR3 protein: CASSLVSPLAGGLKTQYF. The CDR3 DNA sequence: TGTGCCAGCAGCTTAGTTAGCCCCCTAGCGGGGGGGTTAAAGACCCAGTACTTC.